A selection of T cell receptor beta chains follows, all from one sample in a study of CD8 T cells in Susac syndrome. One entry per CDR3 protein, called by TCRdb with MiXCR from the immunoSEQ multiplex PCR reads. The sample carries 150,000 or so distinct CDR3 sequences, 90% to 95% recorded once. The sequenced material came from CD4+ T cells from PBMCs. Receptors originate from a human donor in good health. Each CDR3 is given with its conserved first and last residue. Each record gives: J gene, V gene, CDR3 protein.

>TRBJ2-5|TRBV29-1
CSVDTRVEETQYF
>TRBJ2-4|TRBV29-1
CSVEPGTGSKNIQYF
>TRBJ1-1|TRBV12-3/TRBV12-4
CASSLGVTVNTEAFF
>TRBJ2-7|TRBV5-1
CASSLGTGSVEQYF
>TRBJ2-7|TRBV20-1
CSARGTGNEQYF
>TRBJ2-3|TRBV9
CASSVAPGADTQYF
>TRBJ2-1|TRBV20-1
CSARAPGESYNEQFF
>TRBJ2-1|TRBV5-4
CASSNRGGNEQFF
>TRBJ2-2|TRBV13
CASSPGNTGELFF
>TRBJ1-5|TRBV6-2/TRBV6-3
CASSRGQGIQPQHF
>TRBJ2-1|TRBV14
CASSPGHDSYNEQFF
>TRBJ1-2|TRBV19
CASSAGTAYGYTF